This T cell receptor (beta chain) was sequenced for a study of T cells after yellow fever vaccination. Across the study: Preparation of the low-cell-number fractions used SMART-Seq v4 Ultra Low Input.

CDR1 SGHTA and CDR2 FQGTGA come from the germline V gene. J lost 1 base, V lost 3 bases, and 7 bases had no gene match. The CDR3 contains 16 residues. The study's findings and limits: Post-booster samples contained most primary-vaccination clones (approximately 96% CD4, roughly 88% CD8). Overall, a small share of clonotypes was seen in both CD4 and CD8 compartments.

Comments on this clonotype: Its antigen is still unknown.

Using its own MiXCR run on the 5' RACE reads, TCRdb lists one record per CDR3 protein. The table has some 320,000 distinct CDR3 sequences, over 4% seen once. The chain employs TRBV7-3 and TRBJ1-2; 8 bases match TRBD1. This material consisted of PBMCs, taken 5 days after the yellow fever booster vaccination. This clonotype was obtained from a young man who received the YFV17D yellow fever vaccine. The DNA of the CDR3 is TGTGCCAGCAGCTTCGGACAGGGAGCCGATAACTATGGCTACACCTTC. Translated, it gives CASSFGQGADNYGYTF. Complete variable domain (other parts from reference TRBV7-3 and TRBJ1-2): GAGVSQTPSNKVTEKGKYVELRCDPISGHTALYWYRQSLGQGPEFLIYFQGTGAADDSGLPNDRFFAVRPEGSVSTLKIQRTERGDSAVYLCASSFGQGADNYGYTFGSGTRLTVV.